This entry lists 20 T cell receptor beta chains sequenced from one sample in a study of cytomegalovirus exposure and HLA in healthy donors. With 60 Vbeta and 13 Jbeta primers, the PCR was carried out. Sequenced by immunoSEQ multiplex PCR; TCRdb stores in-frame clones only, minus some. The table records around 130,000 clones, approximately 80% of them present only once. Sequences were obtained from PBMCs. Receptors were obtained from a man aged 18 to 30 in good health and CMV-seronegative.

Concerning this clone itself: The sample holds other DNA sequences that translate to the same CDR3. This chain connects TRBV5-1 to TRBJ2-5, with D perhaps matching TRBD1 (5 bases). The CDR3 runs to 13 residues. Trimming removed 0 bases at V and 2 bases at J, with 5 bases between. The germline V gene encodes CDR1 SGHRS and CDR2 YFSETQ. The CDR3 region is CASSLGQQETQYF. Written as DNA, the CDR3 is TGCGCCAGCAGCTTGGGACAGCAAGAGACCCAGTACTTC.

This clone was counted a single time. This chain connects TRBV16 to TRBJ2-7, with 10 bases identical to TRBD1. This CDR3 comprises 19 residues. Germline lookup yields CDR1 KGHSY and CDR2 FQNENV. Trimming removed 1 base from V and 5 bases from J; junction bases left unmatched: 17. This CDR3 reads CASSQFPGQGFPFNDEQYF. The CDR3 region has the DNA TGTGCCAGCAGCCAATTTCCGGGACAGGGGTTTCCCTTTAATGACGAGCAGTACTTC.

The rearrangement uses TRBV9 and TRBJ1-1; a weak D match, TRBD1 (5 bases). CDR3 size: 14 residues. Trimming removed 4 bases at V and 10 bases at J, with 20 bases between. Germline CDR1 reads SGDLS; CDR2 reads YYNGEE. CDR3 in amino acids: CASSSRGGREGAFF. The CDR3 nucleotides read TGTGCCAGCAGCTCCCGGGGGGGGAGGGAGGGAGCTTTCTTT.

This clone turned up a few times. The chain carries TRBV27 and TRBJ2-1; 15 nucleotides line up with TRBD2. The CDR3 is 17 amino acids. V shed 6 bases and J 7 bases; nucleotides not matched to a gene: 10. CDR1 is MNHEY, CDR2 SMNVEV, per germline (reference sequence). CDR3 in amino acids: CASSRPGLAGGRNEQFF. The CDR3 nucleotides are TGTGCCAGCAGCCGACCGGGACTAGCGGGAGGACGTAATGAGCAGTTCTTC.

V is TRBV6-6 and J is TRBJ1-2; D call uncertain. Germline V gene lookup returns CDR1 MNHNY and CDR2 SVGAGI (reference sequence). The CDR3 totals 16 residues. The V and J ends lost 0 bases and 3 bases respectively, with 14 bases between them. The CDR3 DNA is TGTGCCAGCAGTTACTCATTATCGGGGAGGGACTATGGCTACACCTTC. Residues: CASSYSLSGRDYGYTF.

The chain links TRBV5-1 to TRBJ2-5, with 7 bases identical to TRBD1. Germline values: CDR1 SGHRS, CDR2 YFSETQ. V gave up 5 bases and J gave up 0 bases; unmatched junction bases: 1. This CDR3 comprises 13 residues. The CDR3 here is CASRGQNQETQYF. The CDR3, as DNA: TGCGCCAGCAGGGGACAGAACCAAGAGACCCAGTACTTC.

The chain links TRBV7-3 to TRBJ2-3, with D possibly being TRBD2 (6 bases). The CDR3 totals 14 residues. In germline, CDR1 is SGHTA, CDR2 FQGTGA. V was clipped by 5 bases and J by 3 bases, with 12 bases between them. Written as DNA, the CDR3 is TGTGCCAGCAGCCCCAGGGCGGGAACAGATACGCAGTATTTT. Translation: CASSPRAGTDTQYF.

This clone appeared once. The chain has TRBV5-1 and TRBJ1-1, with D maybe TRBD1 (5 bases). The CDR3 has 12 residues. Germline lookup yields CDR1 SGHRS and CDR2 YFSETQ. V was clipped by 4 bases and J by 7 bases, with 11 bases between them. The CDR3 nucleotides are TGCGCCAGCAGCCTTGATAGGGGTGAAGCTTTCTTT. Translating gives CASSLDRGEAFF.

The V and J genes are TRBV6-5 and TRBJ2-1; D is undetermined. This CDR3 comprises 15 residues. CDR1 is MNHEY and CDR2 is SVGAGI in the germline V gene. Trimming took off 8 bases at V and 0 bases at J, with 14 bases between the two ends. CDR3 sequence reads: CASSYHGSSYNEQFF. The CDR3 DNA follows: TGTGCCAGCTCTTACCACGGTAGCTCCTACAATGAGCAGTTCTTC.

This rearrangement joins TRBV28 to TRBJ2-1, with TRBD1 matching over 7 bases. The CDR3 has 15 amino acids. The J segment lost 4 bases and the V segment lost 2 bases, leaving 5 bases of the junction unmatched. Germline lookup yields CDR1 MDHEN and CDR2 SYDVKM. The CDR3 region has the DNA TGTGCCAGCAGTTTACGTCAGGGGGTATACAATGAGCAGTTCTTC. Translation: CASSLRQGVYNEQFF.

This chain connects TRBV9 to TRBJ2-3; 11 nucleotides align to TRBD2. The V segment lost 2 bases and the J segment 6 bases; nucleotides outside the gene matches: 8. The CDR3 has 16 amino acids. Germline CDR1 is SGDLS and CDR2 is YYNGEE. The chain's CDR3 is CASSVEIAGGVDTQYF. The CDR3 nucleotides are TGTGCCAGCAGCGTGGAGATAGCGGGAGGGGTTGATACGCAGTATTTT.

The chain joins TRBV9 to TRBJ1-2; D might be TRBD1 (5 bases). This CDR3 comprises 16 residues. Trimming left V 3 bases short and J 4 bases short, with 19 bases between. CDR1 is SGDLS, CDR2 YYNGEE, per germline. Here the CDR3 DNA reads TGTGCCAGCAGCGCGGGTGGGGGGAGCTCTAGCTATGGCTACACCTTC. It codes for CASSAGGGSSSYGYTF.

Here the CDR3 DNA reads TGTGCCAGCAGCTCGAATCTGCCCGGAGGGCCCCAGCATTTT. This translates into CASSSNLPGGPQHF. The chain is built from TRBV5-8 and TRBJ1-5; D is ambiguous. V lost 3 bases, J lost 9 bases, and 16 bases lay in between. The germline V gene encodes CDR1 SGHTS and CDR2 YDEGEE. This CDR3 spans 14 amino acids.

J is TRBJ2-2 and V is TRBV5-1; TRBD1 matches at 9 bases. Germline V gene sequence: CDR1 SGHRS, CDR2 YFSETQ. With V trimmed by 4 bases and J by 4 bases, 2 bases remained unmatched. This CDR3 comprises 14 residues. The CDR3 sequence is CASSLQGATGELFF. CDR3 coding DNA: TGCGCCAGCAGCCTACAGGGGGCCACCGGGGAGCTGTTTTTT.

The genes are TRBV4-1 and TRBJ2-2, with 10 bases aligning to TRBD2. J was trimmed by 1 base and V by 7 bases; bases with no gene match: 12. Germline lookup yields CDR1 MGHRA and CDR2 YSYEKL. CDR3 length: 18 amino acids. Here the CDR3 reads CASTREGWTSGNTGELFF. Here the CDR3 DNA reads TGCGCCAGCACCAGGGAGGGGTGGACTAGCGGGAACACCGGGGAGCTGTTTTTT.

This chain links TRBV2 with TRBJ1-3; D is possibly TRBD1 (5 bases). The CDR3 has 17 amino acids. V was trimmed by 1 base and J by 0 bases, leaving 13 bases between them. The germline CDR1 and CDR2 sequences are SNHLY and FYNNEI. The CDR3 DNA is TGTGCCAGCAGTGAAGGATCACTCAGGGACTCTGGAAACACCATATATTTT. This codes for CASSEGSLRDSGNTIYF.

This clone was observed once. This chain connects TRBV7-2 to TRBJ2-1, with 12 positions matching TRBD2. Germline CDR1 SGHTA, CDR2 FQGNSA. The V and J ends lost 1 base and 9 bases, in that order; junction bases with no gene match: 7. This CDR3 is 16 amino acids long. CDR3 DNA sequence: TGTGCCAGCAGCTTAGGGGCTAGCGGGAGGGCGCCTGAGCAGTTCTTC. This sequence encodes CASSLGASGRAPEQFF.

The chain employs TRBV15 and TRBJ1-4; TRBD1 aligns across 8 bases. The CDR3 sequence is 16 residues long. Germline V gene data show CDR1 as LNHNV and CDR2 as YYDKDF (reference sequence). Trimming removed 1 base from V and 4 bases from J; junction bases left unmatched: 5. The chain's CDR3 is CATSRGRTGLNEKLFF. The CDR3 DNA reads as TGTGCCACCAGCAGAGGGAGGACAGGGCTTAATGAAAAACTGTTTTTT.

The count of this clone is one. The chain carries TRBV7-3 and TRBJ2-1, with a tentative D call TRBD2 (6 bases). The germline CDR1 and CDR2 sequences are SGHTA and FQGTGA. The CDR3 has 13 amino acids. The V end lost 1 base, the J end lost 9 bases, and 10 bases lay between the germline ends. In nucleotides, the CDR3 is TGTGCCAGCAGCTTAATGCGGGACGGTGAGCAGTTCTTC. Protein product: CASSLMRDGEQFF.

This clone was detected only once. J is TRBJ2-3 and V is TRBV5-1, with D tentatively TRBD1 (8 bases). Deletions cut 4 bases from V and 4 bases from J, with 16 bases between. The CDR3 spans 15 residues. Germline V CDR1 and CDR2: SGHRS, YFSETQ. The CDR3 coding sequence is TGCGCCAGCAGCCCCCGGACAGGGAGGGCAGATACGCAGTATTTT. It yields the protein CASSPRTGRADTQYF.